This T cell receptor (beta chain) was sequenced in a study of T cell responses to AZD1222 COVID-19 vaccine. Sequencing used immunoSEQ multiplex PCR; TCRdb keeps in-frame clones, though not all of them. Of over 120,000 clones listed, approximately 86% are singletons. This clonotype originated in an adult who received the AZD1222 COVID-19 vaccine. Sequencing was performed on peripheral blood, taken 28 days after the second AZD1222 dose.

CDR3 bases: TGTGCCAGCAGTTTGTTCCCATGGGAGTCCACTGAAGCTTTCTTT. Its translation: CASSLFPWESTEAFF. V is TRBV27 and J is TRBJ1-1, with no clear D. Trimming shortened V by 3 bases and J by 4 bases, and 15 bases separated the two germline ends. CDR1 and CDR2 from the germline V gene are MNHEY and SMNVEV (reference sequence). This CDR3 is built from 15 residues.